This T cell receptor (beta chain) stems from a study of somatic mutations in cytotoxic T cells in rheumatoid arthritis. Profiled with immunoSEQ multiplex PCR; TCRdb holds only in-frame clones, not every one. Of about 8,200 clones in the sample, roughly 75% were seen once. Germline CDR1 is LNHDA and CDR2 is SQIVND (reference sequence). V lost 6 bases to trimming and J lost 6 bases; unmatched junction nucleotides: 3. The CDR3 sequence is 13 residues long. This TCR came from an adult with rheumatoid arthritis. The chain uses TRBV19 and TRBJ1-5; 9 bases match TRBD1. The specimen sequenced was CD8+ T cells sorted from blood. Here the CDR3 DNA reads TGTGCCAGTAGCGGACAGGGGAGTCAGCCCCAGCATTTT. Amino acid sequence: CASSGQGSQPQHF.